This T cell receptor beta chain was captured by sequencing in a study of blood T cell repertoires in COVID-19. Study overall: Spain, Italy and the United States supplied samples that represented acute and convalescent COVID-19. T cells, B-cell-depleted T cells, or PBMCs provided the cDNA or gDNA that served as material.

V trimming: 3 bases; J trimming: 6 bases; junction bases outside the gene matches: 8. This CDR3 is built from 15 residues. Germline-derived CDR1 and CDR2 are ENHRY and SYGVKD. Original handling: How many nucleated cells were present was estimated from reference gene primer amplification. Libraries were prepared by immunoSEQ multiplex PCR; TCRdb keeps only in-frame clonotypes and omits some of them. The D gene and trimming were derived from the DNA, and the V and J assignments and clone size from that table. Here the sample spans about 340,000 clones, around four fifths being singletons. This clonotype was obtained from a man aged 25 to 40 with active or convalescent COVID-19. The chain couples TRBV10-3 to TRBJ1-1, with 9 positions matching TRBD1. The sequenced material came from peripheral blood. The CDR3 region has the DNA TGTGCCATCAGTGAAAGTAATACAGGGGGCCCTGAAGCTTTCTTT. Amino acids: CAISESNTGGPEAFF.